A selection of T cell receptor beta chains follows, all from one sample in a study of control samples from healthy donors and cancer patients. Sequenced by immunoSEQ multiplex PCR; TCRdb stores in-frame clones only, minus some. Of approximately 100,000 clones listed, around nine tenths are singletons. Source material: blood. The origin of the receptors is a man in his thirties or forties in good health. Both conserved end residues are part of each CDR3. The order of the fields is V gene, D gene, clone size, J gene, CDR3 DNA, CDR3 protein. The D gene is left open where the match is weak. For some rows the clone size is stated as once, few or many, or as a class when expanded; others skip it.

TRBV11-2	NA	NA	TRBJ2-7	TGTGCCAGCAGCCAATCCGGAGGACTCTCTACGCAGCAGTACTTC	CASSQSGGLSTQQYF
TRBV7-8	TRBD1	few	TRBJ1-1	TGTGCCAGCAGCCCCTTACAGGGGTTGATGAACACTGAAGCTTTCTTT	CASSPLQGLMNTEAFF
TRBV20-1	TRBD2	NA	TRBJ2-2	TGCAGTGCTAGTGAACTAGCGGGTTACACCGGGGAGCTGTTTTTT	CSASELAGYTGELFF
TRBV5-1	TRBD1	NA	TRBJ1-4	TGCGCCAGCAGCCGAGACAGGGCAACTAATGAAAAACTGTTTTTT	CASSRDRATNEKLFF
TRBV11-1	NA	NA	TRBJ2-5	TGTGCCAGCAGCCCACAGTACCAAGAGACCCAGTACTTC	CASSPQYQETQYF
TRBV5-4	NA	NA	TRBJ2-2	TGTGCCAGCAGCTTGGGACAGGCACCTAACACCGGGGAGCTGTTTTTT	CASSLGQAPNTGELFF
TRBV5-6	TRBD1	NA	TRBJ2-5	TGTGCCAGCAGCTACCCAGGGACAGGGGATGGGACCCAGTACTTC	CASSYPGTGDGTQYF
TRBV6-5	NA	once	TRBJ2-5	TGTGCCAGCAGTTACTCCAGAGCTCAAGAGACCCAGTACTTC	CASSYSRAQETQYF
TRBV7-9	NA	NA	TRBJ2-2	TGTGCCAGCAGCTTGGGCAGAATCACCGGGGAGCTGTTTTTT	CASSLGRITGELFF
TRBV7-3	NA	few	TRBJ2-1	TGTGCCAGCAGCCCGAGGGTAGGAGATGAGCAGTTCTTC	CASSPRVGDEQFF
TRBV28	TRBD1	NA	TRBJ1-5	TGTGCCAGCAGTGTAAACGGACAGGGGCAGTCGAGCCCCCAGCATTTT	CASSVNGQGQSSPQHF
TRBV7-6	NA	NA	TRBJ2-7	TGTGCCAGCAGCTTAGACCCTGCGGGGTCCTACGAGCAGTACTTC	CASSLDPAGSYEQYF
TRBV29-1	NA	NA	TRBJ2-3	TGCAGCGTTCTCACAGATACGCAGTATTTT	CSVLTDTQYF
TRBV11-2	NA	few	TRBJ2-1	TGTGCCAGCAGCTTCTCTGGCTACAATGAGCAGTTCTTC	CASSFSGYNEQFF
TRBV18	NA	NA	TRBJ1-1	TGTGCCAGCTCACCATGGTCAGATTCCATGAACACTGAAGCTTTCTTT	CASSPWSDSMNTEAFF
TRBV5-4	NA	NA	TRBJ1-2	TGTGCCAGCAGCCCCCAAGGCGGCAGTCTCTATGGCTACACCTTC	CASSPQGGSLYGYTF
TRBV6-5	NA	NA	TRBJ1-2	TGTGCCAGCAGTTACTCAGGGGACTTCTATGGCTACACCTTC	CASSYSGDFYGYTF
TRBV6-1	NA	NA	TRBJ1-3	TGTGCCAGCAGTGAAGGGGACGATGGAAACACCATATATTTT	CASSEGDDGNTIYF
TRBV28	NA	NA	TRBJ2-3	TGTGCCAGCAGACAAACCGGGACAAGCCTGGCAGATACGCAGTATTTT	CASRQTGTSLADTQYF
TRBV2	NA	NA	TRBJ1-1	TGTGCCAGCAGTCCAGAGACAGGAGACACTGAAGCTTTCTTT	CASSPETGDTEAFF
TRBV28	NA	NA	TRBJ2-2	TGTGCCAGCTATGAGGGCGCGGCCGGGGAGCTGTTTTTT	CASYEGAAGELFF
TRBV4-2	TRBD1	few	TRBJ2-1	TGTGCCAGCAGCCCCCCCGGACAGGGTTTCCACAATGAGCAGTTCTTC	CASSPPGQGFHNEQFF
TRBV7-2	NA	once	TRBJ1-2	TGTGCCAGCAGCGGCAGGAGCTATGGCTACACCTTC	CASSGRSYGYTF
TRBV4-2	NA	NA	TRBJ2-5	TGTGCCAGCAGCCAAGGAGGGGGAACCGCCCTGGAGACCCAGTACTTC	CASSQGGGTALETQYF
TRBV15	NA	NA	TRBJ2-1	TGTGCCACCAGCAGAGCAAATGAGCAGTTCTTC	CATSRANEQFF
TRBV5-1	NA	NA	TRBJ1-2	TGCGCCAGCAGCTTTTCTGGGACGGCGAGTGATGGCTACACCTTC	CASSFSGTASDGYTF
TRBV9	NA	NA	TRBJ1-2	TGTGCCAGCAGCCAGGACAGCTATGGCTACACCTTC	CASSQDSYGYTF
TRBV30	TRBD1	NA	TRBJ1-4	TGTGCCTGGAGGGGGACAGGCTCCAATGAAAAACTGTTTTTT	CAWRGTGSNEKLFF
TRBV5-6	NA	NA	TRBJ1-6	TGTGCCAGCAGCTTGGAAGGCAGGGAAAATTCACCCCTCCACTTT	CASSLEGRENSPLHF
TRBV4-1	TRBD1	medium-sized	TRBJ2-2	TGCGCCAGCAGCCAGGTCCTTGGGACAGGAAACACCGGGGAGCTGTTTTTT	CASSQVLGTGNTGELFF
TRBV19	NA	NA	TRBJ2-3	TGTGCCAGTAGTGTCTATGAGGCGCCTCCGGTTTCGACGCAGTATTTT	CASSVYEAPPVSTQYF
TRBV2	NA	NA	TRBJ2-1	TGTGCCAGCAGTGAAGCGCTTAGGTGGGTTTTGAATGAGCAGTTCTTC	CASSEALRWVLNEQFF
TRBV18	TRBD2	NA	TRBJ2-1	TGTGCCAGCTCACCAAGGGGCGGGGGCTCCTACAATGAGCAGTTCTTC	CASSPRGGGSYNEQFF
TRBV9	TRBD1	NA	TRBJ1-6	TGTGCCAGCAGCCCCAGGACAGGGGGCTATAATTCACCCCTCCACTTT	CASSPRTGGYNSPLHF
TRBV29-1	TRBD1	NA	TRBJ1-1	TGCAGCTCCCGACAGGGCTGGAACACTGAAGCTTTCTTT	CSSRQGWNTEAFF
TRBV5-1	TRBD2	NA	TRBJ2-2	TGCGCCAGCAGCTTGCCCGGGGGGGGCACCGGGGAGCTGTTTTTT	CASSLPGGGTGELFF
TRBV7-3	TRBD2	NA	TRBJ2-1	TGTGCCAGCAGCTTAAGGGGACTAGTCAATGAGCAGTTCTTC	CASSLRGLVNEQFF
TRBV7-2	TRBD1	NA	TRBJ1-2	TGTGCCAGCAGCTTACCCGGGACAGTTTATGGCTACACCTTC	CASSLPGTVYGYTF
TRBV25-1	NA	NA	TRBJ2-7	TGTGCCAGCAGGGAAACAGGAGGCTACGAGCAGTACTTC	CASRETGGYEQYF